The 18 T cell receptor beta chains reported below all come from one sample, sequenced in a study of blood T cell repertoires in COVID-19. This table comes from immunoSEQ multiplex PCR, and its TCRdb copy is limited to in-frame clones, with some not included. In the table there are under 200,000 clones, 90% of which are singletons. Sequenced sample: peripheral blood. These receptors were collected from a man aged 50 or older with acute or convalescent COVID-19.

This clone showed up just a few times. This chain joins TRBV19 and TRBJ1-2; 7 nucleotides agree with TRBD1. The J segment lost 3 bases and the V segment lost 6 bases, leaving 4 bases of the junction unmatched. Per the germline V gene, CDR1 is LNHDA and CDR2 is SQIVND (reference sequence). The CDR3 runs to 13 residues. CDR3 amino acids: CASRVGQHYGYTF. The CDR3 DNA reads TGTGCCAGTAGGGTGGGACAGCACTATGGCTACACCTTC. Using reference TRBV19 and TRBJ1-2 for the parts outside the CDR3, the full variable domain is DGGITQSPKYLFRKEGQNVTLSCEQNLNHDAMYWYRQDPGQGLRLIYYSQIVNDFQKGDIAEGYSVSREKKESFPLTVTSAQKNPTAFYLCASRVGQHYGYTFGSGTRLTVV.

The gene calls are TRBV6-2 or TRBV6-3 and TRBJ2-5, with 8 bases that match TRBD2. CDR3 size: 15 residues. Germline assignment: CDR1 MNHEY and CDR2 SVGEGT. Trimming removed 7 bases from V and 4 bases from J; junction bases left unmatched: 11. Here the CDR3 reads CASTPPGGTVETQYF. CDR3 nucleotides: TGTGCCAGCACCCCCCCGGGGGGGACTGTAGAGACCCAGTACTTC.

The chain carries TRBV28 and TRBJ1-1; D uncertain. Trimming removed 3 bases from V and 5 bases from J, with 19 bases in between. CDR1 is MDHEN and CDR2 is SYDVKM in the germline V gene. The CDR3 consists of 16 residues. The CDR3 region is CASSFSRKGWATEAFF. The DNA for the CDR3 is TGTGCCAGCAGTTTTAGTAGGAAAGGATGGGCAACTGAAGCTTTCTTT. Full variable domain (remainder filled in from reference TRBV28 and TRBJ1-1): DVKVTQSSRYLVKRTGEKVFLECVQDMDHENMFWYRQDPGLGLRLIYFSYDVKMKEKGDIPEGYSVSREKKERFSLILESASTNQTSMYLCASSFSRKGWATEAFFGQGTRLTVV.

The gene calls are TRBV12-3 or TRBV12-4 and TRBJ1-1; unclear D gene. V dropped 6 bases and J dropped 1 base, with 6 bases sitting between them. The CDR3 sequence is 12 residues long. The CDR3 reads CASSRGNTEAFF. The CDR3 DNA follows: TGTGCCAGCAGCCGAGGGAACACTGAAGCTTTCTTT.

DNA for the CDR3: TGTGCCAGCAGCTCTGCAGCTAGCGGGGGTCGGGACATTCAGTACTTC. Protein product: CASSSAASGGRDIQYF. The chain links TRBV28 to TRBJ2-4; 10 nucleotides agree with TRBD2. The germline gives CDR1 MDHEN, CDR2 SYDVKM. The CDR3 spans 16 residues. The junction had 13 bases not matched to a gene; V was cut back by 6 bases and J by 8 bases. Full variable domain (remainder filled in from reference TRBV28 and TRBJ2-4): DVKVTQSSRYLVKRTGEKVFLECVQDMDHENMFWYRQDPGLGLRLIYFSYDVKMKEKGDIPEGYSVSREKKERFSLILESASTNQTSMYLCASSSAASGGRDIQYFGAGTRLSVL.

This clone has just one count. V is TRBV5-1 and J is TRBJ1-4; possible D gene TRBD1, 5 bases. CDR1 SGHRS and CDR2 YFSETQ come from the germline V gene. The CDR3 extends over 15 amino acids. With 2 bases removed from V and 0 bases from J, the gap between germline ends came to 8 bases. CDR3 residues: CASSLGHSTNEKLFF. Here the CDR3 DNA reads TGCGCCAGCAGCTTAGGACATTCAACTAATGAAAAACTGTTTTTT.

The chain carries TRBV11-2 and TRBJ2-1; 8 nucleotides match TRBD2. Trimming removed 2 bases from V and 0 bases from J; junction bases left unmatched: 6. The CDR3 totals 17 residues. CDR1 and CDR2 (germline): SGHAT, FQNNGV. In DNA form, the CDR3 reads TGTGCCAGCAGCTTAATATTAAGCGGGAGCTCCTACAATGAGCAGTTCTTC. It encodes CASSLILSGSSYNEQFF.

This clone was observed a handful of times. The chain combines TRBV13 with TRBJ1-1, with D perhaps TRBD1 (5 bases). The CDR3 sequence is 15 residues long. The V gene lost 1 base and the J gene lost 5 bases, with 14 bases spanning the gap. Germline V gene data show CDR1 as PRHDT and CDR2 as FYEKMQ (reference sequence). In nucleotides, the CDR3 is TGTGCCAGCAGCTTAGTAACGGGGGTGGAGACTGAAGCTTTCTTT. This codes for CASSLVTGVETEAFF.

The chain employs TRBV19 and TRBJ1-1; 7 bases fit TRBD1. This CDR3 contains 14 residues. The V gene's germline CDR1 is LNHDA and CDR2 SQIVND (reference sequence). The V and J ends lost 5 bases and 2 bases, in that order; junction bases with no gene match: 5. The CDR3 loop is CASSLDRANTEAFF. The DNA for the CDR3 is TGTGCCAGTAGTCTCGACAGGGCAAACACTGAAGCTTTCTTT.

V usage is TRBV2 and J usage is TRBJ2-3; tentatively, D is TRBD1 (6 bases). The CDR3 consists of 14 residues. The germline V gene has CDR1 SNHLY and CDR2 FYNNEI. V lost 5 bases, J lost 0 bases, and 9 bases lay in between. For the CDR3, the DNA is TGTGCCAGCAGTTCGGACAGAAGCACAGATACGCAGTATTTT. Translation: CASSSDRSTDTQYF.

The rearrangement links TRBV30 to TRBJ2-2; D remains unclear. The CDR3 loop spans 13 amino acids. CDR1 is GTSNPN, CDR2 SVGIG, per germline (reference sequence). V lost 6 bases and J lost 1, with 9 bases in between. The CDR3 region is CACKQRNTGELFF. As DNA, the CDR3 is TGTGCCTGTAAACAGAGGAACACCGGGGAGCTGTTTTTT.

The chain links TRBV4-1 to TRBJ2-7; the match to TRBD2 covers 9 bases. This CDR3 is 14 amino acids long. Per germline, CDR1 MGHRA and CDR2 YSYEKL. V lost 4 bases to trimming and J lost 6 bases; unmatched junction nucleotides: 7. Here the CDR3 reads CASSPQRGRAEQYF. CDR3 DNA sequence: TGCGCCAGCAGCCCCCAGCGCGGGAGGGCCGAGCAGTACTTC.

The rearrangement uses TRBV5-1 and TRBJ2-5; D not certain. The CDR3 extends over 14 amino acids. In germline, CDR1 is SGHRS, CDR2 YFSETQ. Trimming took 1 base from V and 2 from J, leaving 9 bases between them. The CDR3 is CASSLTERQETQYF. The CDR3 DNA follows: TGCGCCAGCAGCTTGACAGAACGTCAAGAGACCCAGTACTTC.

J is TRBJ2-7 and V is TRBV10-3, with D possibly matching TRBD1 (6 bases). V lost 6 bases and J lost 3, with 12 bases in between. The CDR3 length is 13 residues. In germline, CDR1 is ENHRY, CDR2 SYGVKD. The CDR3 sequence: CAIRGTSDYEQYV. The CDR3 DNA is TGTGCCATCAGGGGGACATCCGACTACGAGCAGTACGTC.

The chain is built from TRBV5-1 and TRBJ1-4; 10 bases line up with TRBD1. The CDR3 has 15 amino acids. V lost 4 bases, J lost 2 bases, and 2 bases stayed unmatched. Germline V gene lookup returns CDR1 SGHRS and CDR2 YFSETQ. This CDR3 reads CASSPGQGTNEKLFF. In DNA, the CDR3 is TGCGCCAGCAGCCCGGGACAGGGGACTAATGAAAAACTGTTTTTT.

V gene TRBV10-3 combines with J gene TRBJ2-7, with D maybe TRBD1 (5 bases). Germline V gene data show CDR1 as ENHRY and CDR2 as SYGVKD. The CDR3 is 13 amino acids. The germline V and J ends were trimmed by 6 bases and 2 bases, with 11 bases remaining between them. The CDR3 loop is CAISVTGAYEQYV. The CDR3 DNA reads as TGTGCCATCAGCGTAACAGGAGCCTACGAGCAGTACGTC.

J is TRBJ2-1 and V is TRBV19; tentatively, D is TRBD1 (5 bases). CDR3 size: 13 residues. V was cut by 5 bases and J by 7 bases, with 12 bases left in between. Germline assignment: CDR1 LNHDA and CDR2 SQIVND (reference sequence). The chain's CDR3 is CASSPEYRNEQFF. CDR3 nucleotide sequence: TGTGCCAGTAGTCCCGAATACAGGAATGAGCAGTTCTTC.

The chain combines TRBV18 with TRBJ2-1; TRBD1 aligns across 7 bases. Germline CDR1 reads KGHSH; CDR2 reads LQKENI. V trimming: 8 bases; J trimming: 0 bases; junction bases outside the gene matches: 10. This CDR3 is 16 amino acids long. The CDR3 spells CASLKGWDSSYNEQFF. CDR3 nucleotides: TGTGCCAGCCTAAAGGGGTGGGACAGCTCCTACAATGAGCAGTTCTTC.